This T cell receptor beta chain was obtained from a study of blood T cell repertoires in COVID-19. Study-level background: Material from acute and convalescent COVID-19 was sourced from the United States, Italy and Spain.

V was shortened by 0 bases and J by 12 bases, with 21 bases between the two germline ends. CDR1 is MGHRA, CDR2 YSYEKL, per germline. The CDR3 spans 16 residues. Profiling relied on immunoSEQ multiplex PCR, and the TCRdb table lists in-frame clones only, not all of them. In the table there are about 310,000 clones, roughly 84% of which are singletons. The TCR comes from a man between 45 and 60 years old with active or convalescent COVID-19. The sequencing input was peripheral blood. The chain employs TRBV4-1 and TRBJ1-5; D is perhaps TRBD1 (5 bases). This CDR3 reads CASSQEVLDRGENQHF. The CDR3 nucleotides read TGCGCCAGCAGCCAAGAGGTATTAGATCGGGGGGAGAACCAGCATTTT.